These 25 T cell receptor beta chains share one sample of origin, sequenced in a study of blood T cell repertoires in COVID-19. Method: immunoSEQ multiplex PCR; TCRdb's copy keeps in-frame clones and lacks some. The repertoire holds around 52,000 clones, with roughly 87% as singletons. Sequencing input: peripheral blood. Source of these receptors: a woman older than 75 with COVID-19, enrolled during active disease.

The rearrangement links TRBV7-6 to TRBJ2-1; maybe TRBD2 (5 bases). Germline CDR1 is SGHVS and CDR2 is FNYEAQ. The CDR3 covers 15 residues. Trimming shortened V by 3 bases and J by 10 bases, and 19 bases separated the two germline ends. The CDR3 DNA reads as TGTGCCAGCAGCTTGGGAAGTAGAGGGTTCGGGGAGCAGTTCTTC. The encoded protein is CASSLGSRGFGEQFF.

V usage is TRBV18 and J usage is TRBJ2-1, with 7 positions matching TRBD1. V lost 2 bases to trimming and J lost 5 bases; unmatched junction nucleotides: 9. CDR3 length: 16 amino acids. Per the germline V gene, CDR1 is KGHSH and CDR2 is LQKENI. This CDR3 is CASSPRTGTVNNEQFF. DNA for the CDR3: TGTGCCAGCTCACCAAGAACCGGGACAGTTAACAATGAGCAGTTCTTC. The whole variable domain, filled in from reference TRBV18 and TRBJ2-1, reads NAGVMQNPRHLVRRRGQEARLRCSPMKGHSHVYWYRQLPEEGLKFMVYLQKENIIDESGMPKERFSAEFPKEGPSILRIQQVVRGDSAAYFCASSPRTGTVNNEQFFGPGTRLTVL.

J is TRBJ2-5 and V is TRBV5-6; 7 bases line up with TRBD2. V lost 1 base to trimming and J lost 0 bases; unmatched junction nucleotides: 6. The CDR3 length is 16 residues. Germline values: CDR1 SGHDT, CDR2 YYEEEE. DNA of the CDR3: TGTGCCAGCAGCTTGACTGGCGGGGGAGACCAAGAGACCCAGTACTTC. Translated: CASSLTGGGDQETQYF.

The gene calls are TRBV18 and TRBJ2-6; TRBD1 is a possible D gene (6 bases). V lost 6 bases and J 2 bases, leaving 17 bases between the germline ends. The CDR3 covers 17 residues. Per germline, CDR1 KGHSH and CDR2 LQKENI. CDR3 protein: CASSRTLPGAGANVLTF. DNA for the CDR3: TGTGCCAGCTCGCGGACTTTACCAGGGGCTGGGGCCAACGTCCTGACTTTC.

This chain uses TRBV5-1 with TRBJ2-2, with D unresolved. The CDR3 loop spans 16 amino acids. CDR1 and CDR2 (germline): SGHRS, YFSETQ. The ends were cut back, 0 bases at V and 1 base at J, with 10 bases in the middle. The CDR3 loop is CASSLASNMNTGELFF. CDR3 DNA sequence: TGCGCCAGCAGCTTGGCTTCTAATATGAACACCGGGGAGCTGTTTTTT.

The count of this clone is one. The chain links TRBV20-1 to TRBJ2-1; D gene unclear. The CDR3 is 11 residues long. In germline, CDR1 is DFQATT, CDR2 SNEGSKA (reference sequence). Trimming stripped 5 bases from V and 9 bases from J, with 11 bases between. In DNA, the CDR3 is TGCAGTGCTGTCACTGGGCTTGAGCAGTTCTTC. Translation: CSAVTGLEQFF.

CDR3 amino acids: CAISGGEKLFF. CDR3 nucleotide sequence: TGTGCCATCAGTGGGGGCGAAAAACTGTTTTTT. The chain is built from TRBV10-3 and TRBJ1-4; possibly TRBD1 for D (5 bases). The V gene's germline CDR1 is ENHRY and CDR2 SYGVKD. The length of the CDR3 is 11 residues. Trimming removed 4 bases at V and 8 bases at J, with 5 bases between.

This clone was counted a single time. This chain connects TRBV15 to TRBJ1-1; possibly TRBD1 for D (6 bases). CDR3 length equals 14 residues. The V gene's germline CDR1 is LNHNV and CDR2 YYDKDF (reference sequence). V was shortened by 5 bases and J by 0 bases, with 10 bases between the two germline ends. The CDR3 DNA sequence: TGTGCCACCAGCCCCGGACAGATGAACACTGAAGCTTTCTTT. Amino acid sequence: CATSPGQMNTEAFF. Using reference TRBV15 and TRBJ1-1 for the parts outside the CDR3, the full variable domain is DAMVIQNPRYQVTQFGKPVTLSCSQTLNHNVMYWYQQKSSQAPKLLFHYYDKDFNNEADTPDNFQSRRPNTSFCFLDIRSPGLGDTAMYLCATSPGQMNTEAFFGQGTRLTVV.

The chain combines TRBV7-2 with TRBJ1-1; 12 positions agree with TRBD1. This CDR3 has 14 amino acids. After removal of 5 bases from V and 13 bases from J, the junction contained 11 bases not matched to a gene. Germline CDR1 is SGHTA and CDR2 is FQGNSA. The CDR3 here is CASSPGDRGLSGFF. The CDR3 nucleotides are TGTGCCAGCAGCCCTGGGGACAGGGGGCTATCTGGTTTCTTT.

This chain joins TRBV7-9 and TRBJ1-6, with 7 bases matching TRBD1. From germline, CDR1 is SEHNR and CDR2 FQNEAQ (reference sequence). The CDR3 length is 14 residues. V lost 4 bases and J lost 10; bases outside the gene matches: 7. As DNA, the CDR3 is TGTGCCAGCAGCTACCCCCCGACAGGGTCACCCCTCCACTTT. This codes for CASSYPPTGSPLHF.

This chain connects TRBV11-1 to TRBJ1-4, with a possible D match to TRBD1 (5 bases). The CDR3 loop spans 13 amino acids. Germline assignment: CDR1 SGHAT and CDR2 FQDESV (reference sequence). Trimming cost V 5 bases and J 7 bases, with 11 bases left between them. In nucleotides, the CDR3 is TGTGCCAGCAGCACACCGGGGGGTGAAAAACTGTTTTTT. This translates into CASSTPGGEKLFF.

This clone is a singleton in its sample. The chain is built from TRBV10-3 and TRBJ2-6, with D perhaps TRBD2 (5 bases). The CDR3 runs to 17 residues. Germline CDR1 is ENHRY and CDR2 is SYGVKD. V was cut by 10 bases and J by 4 bases, with 23 bases left in between. The CDR3 protein is CATGLTITAGGANVLTF. Here the CDR3 DNA reads TGTGCCACCGGATTGACTATTACGGCTGGGGGGGCCAACGTCCTGACTTTC.

The chain joins TRBV6-4 to TRBJ1-2; possibly TRBD1 for D (5 bases). Trimming removed 0 bases at V and 8 bases at J, with 10 bases between. The CDR3 totals 13 residues. The V gene's germline CDR1 is MRHNA and CDR2 SNTAGT. CDR3 sequence: CASSDSPSGGYTF. The CDR3 bases are TGTGCCAGCAGTGACTCCCCCTCAGGGGGCTACACCTTC.

V and J are TRBV11-2 and TRBJ2-1, with TRBD2 identical over 10 bases. Germline values: CDR1 SGHAT, CDR2 FQNNGV. This CDR3 has 18 amino acids. V shed 3 bases, J shed 0 bases, and the junction held 8 bases outside the gene matches. The CDR3 DNA follows: TGTGCCAGCAGCTTGACACTAGCGGGGCCGAGCTCCTACAATGAGCAGTTCTTC. Encoded protein: CASSLTLAGPSSYNEQFF.

CDR3 sequence (DNA): TGTGCCAGCAGTGACCGCCTAGGGGACATTCAGTACTTC. The encoded protein is CASSDRLGDIQYF. The chain uses TRBV2 and TRBJ2-4; a weak D match, TRBD1 (5 bases). V gave up 3 bases and J gave up 8 bases, with 11 bases separating them. Looked up from germline, CDR1 is SNHLY and CDR2 is FYNNEI. This CDR3 is built from 13 residues.

The chain has TRBV5-1 and TRBJ1-4; 7 bases line up with TRBD1. The CDR3 has 16 amino acids. Trimming removed 2 bases from V and 0 bases from J; junction bases left unmatched: 4. In germline, CDR1 is SGHRS, CDR2 YFSETQ. Here the CDR3 DNA reads TGCGCCAGCAGCTTCAGGGGGTTTGCAACTAATGAAAAACTGTTTTTT. Its protein product is CASSFRGFATNEKLFF.

The chain combines TRBV5-5 with TRBJ2-7, with a possible D match to TRBD1 (6 bases). CDR1 is SGHKS, CDR2 YYEKEE, per germline (reference sequence). With 4 bases removed from V and 4 bases from J, the gap between germline ends came to 15 bases. This CDR3 comprises 14 residues. The CDR3 DNA reads TGTGCCAGCAGCCCGGACAGCGTTCGGTACGAGCAGTACTTC. This encodes CASSPDSVRYEQYF.

This sequence joins TRBV7-9 and TRBJ2-3; D is possibly TRBD2 (6 bases). The ends were cut back, 5 bases at V and 0 bases at J, with 12 bases in the middle. This CDR3 region has 15 residues. Germline V CDR1 and CDR2: SEHNR, FQNEAQ (reference sequence). CDR3 amino acids: CASSPPGVSTDTQYF. The CDR3 DNA is TGTGCCAGCAGCCCACCGGGGGTTAGCACAGATACGCAGTATTTT. The full variable domain, its missing parts supplied by reference TRBV7-9 and TRBJ2-3, is DTGVSQNPRHKITKRGQNVTFRCDPISEHNRLYWYRQTLGQGPEFLTYFQNEAQLEKSRLLSDRFSAERPKGSFSTLEIQRTEQGDSAMYLCASSPPGVSTDTQYFGPGTRLTVL.

This rearrangement joins TRBV19 to TRBJ2-6, with D perhaps matching TRBD1 (5 bases). Between the trimmed V and J ends, which lost 1 base and 2 bases, there was a span of 12 bases. Per germline, CDR1 LNHDA and CDR2 SQIVND (reference sequence). This CDR3 is built from 17 residues. In nucleotides, the CDR3 is TGTGCCAGTAGTATAGGGTCAACAGGCGCTGGGGCCAACGTCCTGACTTTC. Translating gives CASSIGSTGAGANVLTF.

V is TRBV6-6 and J is TRBJ2-5; tentative D call: TRBD2 (6 bases). This CDR3 has 16 residues. Looked up from germline, CDR1 is MNHNY and CDR2 is SVGAGI (reference sequence). V was pared by 2 bases and J by 0 bases, with 13 bases between. CDR3 nucleotide sequence: TGTGCCAGCAGTTACACTAAGCGGGCGTACCAAGAGACCCAGTACTTC. This sequence encodes CASSYTKRAYQETQYF.

The chain links TRBV14 to TRBJ1-3; 8 bases align to TRBD1. Trimming took 4 bases from V and 2 from J; bases not matched to a gene: 4. CDR3 size: 15 residues. Germline loops: CDR1 SGHDN, CDR2 FVKESK. The CDR3 DNA sequence: TGTGCCAGCAGCCTATGGACAGGGCCTGGAAACACCATATATTTT. Protein: CASSLWTGPGNTIYF.

The chain has TRBV2 and TRBJ2-2, with 11 bases aligning to TRBD1. V was pared by 7 bases and J by 0 bases, with 4 bases of the junction left unmatched. The CDR3 contains 16 residues. Germline V gives CDR1 SNHLY, CDR2 FYNNEI. CDR3 sequence: CASTGQGATNTGELFF. The CDR3 DNA is TGTGCCAGCACCGGACAGGGGGCCACGAACACCGGGGAGCTGTTTTTT.

This chain uses TRBV27 with TRBJ1-1, with TRBD1 identical over 9 bases. Germline CDR1 reads MNHEY; CDR2 reads SMNVEV (reference sequence). The CDR3 length is 14 residues. J gave up 11 bases and V 7 bases, and 14 bases lay outside the gene matches. The CDR3 reads CASTRGTGFFGAFF. As DNA, the CDR3 is TGTGCCAGCACTAGAGGGACAGGGTTCTTTGGGGCTTTCTTT.

The rearrangement links TRBV5-1 to TRBJ2-1, with a weak D call TRBD1 (6 bases). The CDR3 is made up of 13 amino acids. Trimming cost V 3 bases and J 15 bases, with 19 bases left between them. Germline CDR1 reads SGHRS; CDR2 reads YFSETQ. The DNA of the CDR3 is TGCGCCAGCAGCTCACCACCCAACAGGGTACCGTTCTTC. Translation gives CASSSPPNRVPFF.

The chain has TRBV5-1 and TRBJ1-2; 7 bases align to TRBD1. Trimming cost V 4 bases and J 7 bases; bases outside gene matches: 10. The CDR3 loop spans 14 amino acids. Germline V gene lookup returns CDR1 SGHRS and CDR2 YFSETQ. Here the CDR3 DNA reads TGCGCCAGCAGCATCCGACAGGGATTAGGTGGCTACACCTTC. It is translated as CASSIRQGLGGYTF.